This is a list of T cell receptor beta chains from one sample in a study of T cell changes during pregnancy in multiple sclerosis. Sequencing used immunoSEQ multiplex PCR; TCRdb keeps in-frame clones, though not all of them. This sample has 50,000 to 70,000 clones, with around nine tenths found just once. The source material was peripheral blood, sampled in the second trimester of pregnancy. The receptors were sampled from a female donor with multiple sclerosis, enrolled in a pregnancy study. The CDR3 runs from the conserved cysteine through the conserved F or W. A D gene is named only where the DNA matches it firmly. Some rows have no size entry. The others give once, few or many, or a class for an expanded clone.

j_call v_call d_call clone_size cdr3_nt cdr3_aa
TRBJ1-5 TRBV6-4 NA NA TGTGCCAGCAGTGAAGGGGATAGCAATCAGCCCCAGCATTTT CASSEGDSNQPQHF
TRBJ2-5 TRBV5-1 TRBD2 NA TGCGCCAGCAGCCCCGCTAGCGGGATTGTCTCTGAGACCCAGTACTTC CASSPASGIVSETQYF
TRBJ2-7 TRBV5-1 NA once TGCGCCAGCAGCTTGGATCGACAGAGCTCCTACGAGCAGTACTTC CASSLDRQSSYEQYF
TRBJ1-5 TRBV7-2 TRBD1 NA TGTGCCAGCAGCTTCGGACAGGGTGATCAGCCCCAGCATTTT CASSFGQGDQPQHF
TRBJ1-5 TRBV10-2 TRBD1 NA TGCGCCAGTAGGGGACAGGGGGACAATCAGCCCCAGCATTTT CASRGQGDNQPQHF
TRBJ2-7 TRBV27 TRBD2 NA TGTGCCAGCAGTTTATTTAGCGGGAGGGCCTACGAGCAGTACTTC CASSLFSGRAYEQYF
TRBJ2-7 TRBV29-1 TRBD1 NA TGCAGCGTTGGGTCGGGACAGGGGATATTGAGGGAGCAGTACTTC CSVGSGQGILREQYF
TRBJ1-2 TRBV6-5 TRBD1 NA TGTGCCAGCAGTTACCGGGACAGATCTTATGGCTACACCTTC CASSYRDRSYGYTF
TRBJ1-5 TRBV4-2 NA NA TGTGCCAGCAGCCAAGAGACCACAGGGAACAATCAGCCCCAGCATTTT CASSQETTGNNQPQHF
TRBJ2-5 TRBV7-2 TRBD2 NA TGTGCCAGCAGCTTAGCGGCTAGCGGGAGGAGAGAGACCCAGTACTTC CASSLAASGRRETQYF
TRBJ1-1 TRBV30 NA NA TGTGCCTGGAGTGACCGCAGGGGACGAGCTTTCTTT CAWSDRRGRAFF
TRBJ1-1 TRBV7-9 NA NA TGTGCCAGCAGCTTAGTAAAGGGGGGGCGAAAAACTGAAGCTTTCTTT CASSLVKGGRKTEAFF
TRBJ2-7 TRBV6-1 TRBD2 NA TGTGCCAGCAAGCGACTAGCCTCCCTCTACGAGCAGTACTTC CASKRLASLYEQYF
TRBJ2-7 TRBV4-2 TRBD2 NA TGTGCCAGCAGCCAAGAACTAGCGGGAGTCGAGCAGTACTTC CASSQELAGVEQYF
TRBJ2-1 TRBV16 TRBD2 NA TGTGCCAGCAGCCAATTATTGCTAGCGGGAGACCGGAATGAGCAGTTCTTC CASSQLLLAGDRNEQFF
TRBJ1-2 TRBV28 TRBD1 once TGTGCCAGCAGTTTGGCAGGGGACAGGGCTTTTTATGGCTACACCTTC CASSLAGDRAFYGYTF
TRBJ2-7 TRBV28 NA once TGTGCCAGCACCTCCCCGCAGGGGTTCAACGAGCAGTACTTC CASTSPQGFNEQYF
TRBJ2-1 TRBV19 TRBD2 NA TGTGCCAGTAGTATTATGGGACTAGCGGGAGTGACCTCCAATGAGCAGTTCTTC CASSIMGLAGVTSNEQFF
TRBJ1-6 TRBV2 NA NA TGTGCCAGCAAGGGGTCCCAAGGGAATTCACCCCTCCACTTT CASKGSQGNSPLHF
TRBJ1-2 TRBV4-1 NA NA TGCGCCAGCAGCCACCCAGGCGCGGGGGAGTATGGCTACACCTTC CASSHPGAGEYGYTF
TRBJ2-2 TRBV7-3 NA NA TGTGCCAGCAGCTTTGGCCATACGGGGATCGGGGAGCTGTTTTTT CASSFGHTGIGELFF
TRBJ2-7 TRBV30 TRBD1 NA TGTGCCTGGGGACGGACAGGGGGCGTCTACGAGCAGTACTTC CAWGRTGGVYEQYF
TRBJ2-7 TRBV6-5 TRBD1 NA TGTGCCAGCAGAGTCGCGGGACAGGGAACCTACGAGCAGTACTTC CASRVAGQGTYEQYF
TRBJ2-3 TRBV7-8 NA NA TGTGCCAGCAGCCCAGCGGAGGGAGGCACAGATACGCAGTATTTT CASSPAEGGTDTQYF
TRBJ1-3 TRBV5-1 TRBD1 NA TGCGCCAGCAGTGAGACAGGGGGCTCTGGAAACACCATATATTTT CASSETGGSGNTIYF
TRBJ1-1 TRBV7-9 TRBD1 NA TGTGCCAGCAGCAAACAGGGGCAGAACACTGAAGCTTTCTTT CASSKQGQNTEAFF
TRBJ1-1 TRBV30 TRBD1 NA TGTGCCTGGAGGAGGGGGACAGGACTCAAGTTATATACTGAAGCTTTCTTT CAWRRGTGLKLYTEAFF
TRBJ2-7 TRBV2 NA NA TGTGCCAGCAGTGCCGAGGTGGCCTACGAGCAGTACTTC CASSAEVAYEQYF
TRBJ2-1 TRBV4-3 TRBD2 NA TGCGCCAGCAGCCAAGTTAGCGGGAGGGCCGGGAAAAGGTACAATGAGCAGTTCTTC CASSQVSGRAGKRYNEQFF
TRBJ2-1 TRBV6-5 NA NA TGTGCCAGCAGTTACTCGATAGCGGCCGACAATGAGCAGTTCTTC CASSYSIAADNEQFF
TRBJ2-3 TRBV6-4 TRBD2 NA TGTGCCAGCAAGGGCGGCCTAGCGGGGGATACGCAGTATTTT CASKGGLAGDTQYF
TRBJ1-1 TRBV6-4 NA NA TGTGCCAGCACCCGAAGAGATGGAGAGAACACTGAAGCTTTCTTT CASTRRDGENTEAFF
TRBJ2-2 TRBV10-2 TRBD1 NA TGCGCCAGCCAACCCGGACAGGGTGGATGGGCTTCCGAAAACACCGGGGAGCTGTTTTTT CASQPGQGGWASENTGELFF
TRBJ1-2 TRBV6-6 NA NA TGTGCCAGCAGTTACCACGGGTTACCACGGTATGGCTACACCTTC CASSYHGLPRYGYTF
TRBJ2-1 TRBV7-9 TRBD2 NA TGTGCCAGCAGCGCACCTGGGACTAGCATCAATGAGCAGTTCTTC CASSAPGTSINEQFF
TRBJ2-3 TRBV19 TRBD2 NA TGTGCCAGTAGACTAGCGGCCACAGATACGCAGTATTTT CASRLAATDTQYF
TRBJ2-5 TRBV4-1 TRBD2 NA TGCGCCAGCAGCCAAGATCGGCTAGCGGGCCCGAAAGAGACCCAGTACTTC CASSQDRLAGPKETQYF
TRBJ1-5 TRBV2 NA NA TGTGCCAGCAGGGGTCCCCGGGGGGCTCAGCCCCAGCATTTT CASRGPRGAQPQHF
TRBJ1-1 TRBV27 NA NA TGTGCCAGCAAACTGGGGCCTGGTACTGAAGCTTTCTTT CASKLGPGTEAFF
TRBJ1-1 TRBV5-6 NA NA TGTGCCAGCACCTACGGGGAGGGGACAATGAACACTGAAGCTTTCTTT CASTYGEGTMNTEAFF
TRBJ1-1 TRBV7-8 NA NA TGTGCCAGCAGCTCACAGGTTATCAGGAACACTGAAGCTTTCTTT CASSSQVIRNTEAFF
TRBJ2-5 TRBV9 TRBD2 NA TGTGCCAGCAGCCTCCGAGGAGCGGGAGGCGAGACCCAGTACTTC CASSLRGAGGETQYF
TRBJ1-2 TRBV27 TRBD1 NA TGTGCCAGCAGTTCTTCCGGGACAGGGAGCGGCTACACCTTC CASSSSGTGSGYTF
TRBJ2-7 TRBV4-2 NA NA TGTGCCAGCAGCCAAGGATTCTCCGGTACCTACGAGCAGTACTTC CASSQGFSGTYEQYF
TRBJ2-1 TRBV9 NA once TGTGCCAGCAGCCCACAGGGTTATGAGCAGTTCTTC CASSPQGYEQFF
TRBJ1-1 TRBV19 NA NA TGTGCCAGTCGACAGGTTGGAAACACTGAAGCTTTCTTT CASRQVGNTEAFF
TRBJ2-3 TRBV13 TRBD2 NA TGTGCCAGCAGAATCTGGACTAGCGGGGCAGATACGCAGTATTTT CASRIWTSGADTQYF
TRBJ1-4 TRBV2 TRBD1 NA TGTGCCAGCAGTGAACAGGGGGATCAGTCAACTAATGAAAAACTGTTTTTT CASSEQGDQSTNEKLFF
TRBJ1-1 TRBV4-1 NA NA TGCGCCAGCAGCCAGAATCCGGGACAAGGAAACACTGAAGCTTTCTTT CASSQNPGQGNTEAFF
TRBJ2-7 TRBV10-2 TRBD1 NA TGCGCCAGCAGTGTAGGGGGCGTCTCCTACGAGCAGTACTTC CASSVGGVSYEQYF
TRBJ1-2 TRBV5-1 NA NA TGCGCCAGCAGCATTGACAGGTCCGACTATGGCTACACCTTC CASSIDRSDYGYTF
TRBJ1-2 TRBV11-2 NA NA TGTGCCAGCAGCCCGGTGGGGGGGGATTATGGCTACACCTTC CASSPVGGDYGYTF
TRBJ2-1 TRBV30 NA NA TGTGCCTGGAGGACGGGGAGCTCCTACAATGAGCAGTTCTTC CAWRTGSSYNEQFF